Presented here are 27 T cell receptor beta chains from one specimen sequenced in a study of T cells in Graves' hyperthyroidism and ophthalmopathy. RNA transcripts provided the source from which TCR beta CDR3 regions were amplified. During a first-round RT-PCR of the TCR CDR3, the HTBI primer set was used. MiXCR, applied by TCRdb to the multiplex PCR reads, yields one record per CDR3 protein. This sample has more than 500,000 distinct CDR3 sequences; about 14% occur once, and the top ten carry approximately 4.3%. Sequencing was performed on blood. The receptors derive from a woman aged 40 to 50 with Graves' ophthalmopathy.

In its sample, this clonotype was seen a few times. This rearrangement joins TRBV4-1 to TRBJ2-7; D unclear. CDR1 and CDR2 (germline): MGHRA, YSYEKL. Trimming took 0 bases from V and 4 from J, leaving 10 bases between them. This CDR3 comprises 14 residues. The CDR3 coding sequence is TGCGCCAGCAGCCAAGACAGCAGGAAATACGAGCAGTACTTC. Residues: CASSQDSRKYEQYF.

A remark on this clonotype: This clone may be a read error of a much larger clone one base away. This chain joins TRBV10-1 and TRBJ2-5; perhaps TRBD2 as D (5 bases). Germline lookup yields CDR1 WNHNN and CDR2 SYGVQD (reference sequence). Trimming stripped 0 bases from V and 7 bases from J, with 9 bases between. The CDR3 is 13 amino acids. CDR3 residues: CASSESSDRTQYF. The DNA for the CDR3 is TGCGCCAGCAGTGAGTCTAGCGATAGGACCCAGTACTTC.

The chain joins TRBV20-1 to TRBJ2-3; TRBD2 matches at 13 bases. V was pared by 6 bases and J by 3 bases, with 6 bases of the junction left unmatched. This CDR3 has 15 amino acids. Germline V lookup: CDR1 DFQATT, CDR2 SNEGSKA (reference sequence). The DNA for the CDR3 is TGCAGTGCGATCGCGACTAGCGGGAGGACAGATACGCAGTATTTT. It yields the protein CSAIATSGRTDTQYF.

This chain uses TRBV6-1 with TRBJ2-2, with unresolved D. This CDR3 is built from 15 residues. With 1 base removed from V and 5 bases from J, the gap between germline ends came to 11 bases. Per the germline V gene, CDR1 is MNHNS and CDR2 is SASEGT. CDR3 loop: CASSEGIGPTGELFF. The CDR3 DNA is TGTGCCAGCAGTGAAGGCATCGGGCCGACCGGGGAGCTGTTTTTT.

This clonotype occurred a few times. The gene calls are TRBV28 and TRBJ2-7, with D hard to call. V was shortened by 3 bases and J by 0 bases, with 18 bases between the two germline ends. CDR3 length equals 17 residues. The germline V gene encodes CDR1 MDHEN and CDR2 SYDVKM. The CDR3 loop is CASSFGRNDPLSYEQYF. CDR3 DNA: TGTGCCAGCAGTTTTGGCCGCAATGACCCCCTCTCCTACGAGCAGTACTTC.

This clonotype was recorded many times. The chain uses TRBV4-1 and TRBJ2-1, with D perhaps given as TRBD1 or TRBD2 (5 bases each). V was clipped by 5 bases and J by 7 bases, with 18 bases between them. Germline V lookup: CDR1 MGHRA, CDR2 YSYEKL. This CDR3 is built from 15 residues. The CDR3 bases are TGCGCCAGCAGCGCGCCTATCGGGACGGAGAATGAGCAGTTCTTC. Translated: CASSAPIGTENEQFF.

Many counts were recorded for this clonotype. V gene TRBV20-1 combines with J gene TRBJ2-5, with D maybe TRBD1 (6 bases). The length of the CDR3 is 11 residues. Trimming shortened V by 7 bases and J by 5 bases, and 11 bases separated the two germline ends. Germline V gene data show CDR1 as DFQATT and CDR2 as SNEGSKA (reference sequence). The CDR3 DNA reads TGCAGTGTCTTTCAGGGGGAGACCCAGTACTTC. Translated, it gives CSVFQGETQYF.

The genes are TRBV12-3 or TRBV12-4 and TRBJ1-1; D unclear. This CDR3 contains 14 residues. Trimming removed 6 bases at V and 7 bases at J, with 18 bases between. CDR3 nucleotides: TGTGCCAGCAGCCCCATTCTTACGACGGATGAAGCTTTCTTT. It codes for CASSPILTTDEAFF.

V is TRBV6-2 or TRBV6-3 and J is TRBJ1-1; D is undetermined. Germline V lookup: CDR1 MNHEY, CDR2 SVGEGT. The CDR3 length is 16 residues. V was pared by 0 bases and J by 4 bases, with 15 bases between. This chain's CDR3 is CASSYSLGSAVTEAFF. CDR3 nucleotides: TGTGCCAGCAGTTACTCCCTCGGTAGTGCAGTCACTGAAGCTTTCTTT.

This chain joins TRBV11-2 and TRBJ1-3; TRBD1 is a possible D gene (5 bases). CDR1 SGHAT and CDR2 FQNNGV come from the germline V gene. Between the trimmed V and J ends, which lost 1 base and 1 base, there was a span of 11 bases. The CDR3 runs 16 residues. Here the CDR3 DNA reads TGTGCCAGCAGCTTAGTTTCCCCAGGGTCTGGAAACACCATATATTTT. Its protein is CASSLVSPGSGNTIYF.

This clonotype was seen at least ten times. This rearrangement joins TRBV12-3 or TRBV12-4 to TRBJ1-1; D uncertain. The V gene lost 8 bases and the J gene lost 0 bases, with 7 bases spanning the gap. This CDR3 is 12 amino acids long. The CDR3 sequence is CASGHLNTEAFF. CDR3 nucleotides: TGTGCCAGCGGGCACCTGAACACTGAAGCTTTCTTT.

This clonotype came up many times. The chain links TRBV12-3 or TRBV12-4 to TRBJ1-1; 8 bases are shared with TRBD1. This CDR3 region has 14 residues. With V trimmed by 4 bases and J by 0 bases, 1 base remained unmatched. The CDR3 bases are TGTGCCAGCAGTTGGACAGGGATGAACACTGAAGCTTTCTTT. Its translation is CASSWTGMNTEAFF.

This clonotype was seen only a few times. V and J are TRBV29-1 and TRBJ1-1; 7 nucleotides line up with TRBD1. Germline loops: CDR1 SQVTM, CDR2 ANQGSEA. The CDR3 consists of 17 residues. The V segment lost 3 bases and the J segment 1 base; nucleotides outside the gene matches: 14. The DNA of the CDR3 is TGCAGCGTTGACTTTTTATTGGGTCAGGGGGAGAACACTGAAGCTTTCTTT. Translated, it gives CSVDFLLGQGENTEAFF.

This clonotype was seen many times. The gene calls are TRBV6-1 and TRBJ1-5, with 7 bases matching TRBD1. Germline assignment: CDR1 MNHNS and CDR2 SASEGT. V was clipped by 7 bases and J by 5 bases; unmatched bases: 11. The CDR3 extends over 15 amino acids. CDR3 sequence reads: CASTAPNRGDQPQHF. For the CDR3, the DNA is TGTGCCAGCACGGCCCCTAACAGGGGAGATCAGCCCCAGCATTTT.

This clonotype was counted at least ten times. The J gene is TRBJ1-2, the V gene TRBV28; 10 nucleotides align to TRBD1. The CDR3 length is 16 residues. After removal of 3 bases from V and 2 bases from J, the junction contained 6 bases not matched to a gene. Germline loops: CDR1 MDHEN, CDR2 SYDVKM. This CDR3 is CASSFRDRGPNYGYTF. In DNA, the CDR3 is TGTGCCAGCAGTTTTCGGGACAGGGGACCCAACTATGGCTACACCTTC.

This clonotype has a count of ten or more. The DNA of the CDR3 is TGTGCCTGGAACAACGCGGGGAAGAACACTGAAGCTTTCTTT. Residues: CAWNNAGKNTEAFF. The chain combines TRBV30 with TRBJ1-1; D is unclear. V lost 4 bases to trimming and J lost 1 base, with 13 bases between them. This CDR3 is 14 amino acids long. Germline CDR1 and CDR2: GTSNPN and SVGIG (reference sequence).

The CDR3 spells CASSRRADTDTQYF. CDR3 in DNA: TGTGCCAGCAGCCGCAGGGCGGATACAGATACGCAGTATTTT. The chain is built from TRBV6-1 and TRBJ2-3, with D maybe TRBD1 (5 bases). Germline V gene data show CDR1 as MNHNS and CDR2 as SASEGT. CDR3 length equals 14 residues. V was trimmed by 6 bases and J by 3 bases, leaving 13 bases between them.

This clonotype was seen repeatedly, ten times or more. V and J are TRBV11-2 and TRBJ1-1; D remains unclear. CDR3 size: 14 residues. Germline V gene lookup returns CDR1 SGHAT and CDR2 FQNNGV. The V end lost 1 base, the J end lost 5 bases, and 11 bases lay between the germline ends. CDR3 protein: CASSLVGVLTEAFF. In DNA form, the CDR3 reads TGTGCCAGCAGCTTAGTCGGCGTTTTGACTGAAGCTTTCTTT.

The V gene is TRBV6-1, the J gene TRBJ2-5; either TRBD1 or TRBD2 may fit D (5 bases each). Trimming took 6 bases from V and 5 from J, leaving 22 bases between them. This CDR3 has 16 residues. CDR1 and CDR2 (germline): MNHNS, SASEGT. CDR3 residues: CASSATGTPPGETQYF. The CDR3 DNA follows: TGTGCCAGCAGCGCTACCGGGACCCCCCCGGGGGAGACCCAGTACTTC.

This clonotype was counted a few times. A much larger clone is a single base away; this may be a read error. The gene calls are TRBV7-9 and TRBJ2-7, with D perhaps TRBD2 (6 bases). Germline V gene lookup returns CDR1 SEHNR and CDR2 FQNEAQ (reference sequence). V was trimmed by 0 bases and J by 9 bases, leaving 6 bases between them. This CDR3 contains 11 residues. The CDR3 nucleotides are TGTGCCAGCAGCTTAGCGGGGGGGCAGTACTTC. Protein product: CASSLAGGQYF.

This clonotype has at least ten counts. This chain connects TRBV30 to TRBJ1-1; 7 nucleotides match TRBD1. Germline V gene sequence: CDR1 GTSNPN, CDR2 SVGIG (reference sequence). The CDR3 covers 14 residues. The V and J ends lost 3 bases and 1 base, in that order; junction bases with no gene match: 5. The CDR3 loop is CAWRVQGQNTEAFF. The CDR3 nucleotides read TGTGCCTGGAGGGTACAGGGGCAGAACACTGAAGCTTTCTTT.

There are many counts of this clonotype. V is TRBV6-5 and J is TRBJ1-5; no firm D call. CDR1 and CDR2 (germline): MNHEY, SVGAGI. This CDR3 is built from 14 residues. Trimming removed 2 bases from V and 11 bases from J, with 16 bases in between. The DNA of the CDR3 is TGTGCCAGCAGTTACACCCGGGCCCCACGGACCCAGCATTTT. Translated, it gives CASSYTRAPRTQHF.

This clonotype has at least ten counts. This chain uses TRBV12-3 or TRBV12-4 with TRBJ1-5; D ambiguous. The CDR3 consists of 15 residues. The germline V and J ends were trimmed by 5 bases and 5 bases, with 16 bases remaining between them. This CDR3 reads CASSNGGRSHQPQHF. The CDR3 nucleotides read TGTGCCAGCAGTAACGGAGGCAGGAGTCATCAGCCCCAGCATTTT.

This clonotype was seen repeatedly, ten times or more. The chain is built from TRBV12-3 or TRBV12-4 and TRBJ2-5, with 8 bases fitting TRBD1. The CDR3 has 13 residues. V trimming: 4 bases; J trimming: 7 bases; junction bases outside the gene matches: 5. This chain's CDR3 is CASSSNGQGTQYF. CDR3 DNA sequence: TGTGCCAGCAGTTCCAACGGACAGGGGACCCAGTACTTC.

The chain uses TRBV29-1 and TRBJ1-1; TRBD1 might be the D (6 bases). Germline loops: CDR1 SQVTM, CDR2 ANQGSEA. The CDR3 is 16 amino acids. Trimming took 8 bases from V and 0 from J, leaving 22 bases between them. CDR3 residues: CSNGSPTGTMNTEAFF. The CDR3 nucleotides read TGCAGCAACGGCAGCCCTACAGGGACCATGAACACTGAAGCTTTCTTT. Variable domain in full (rest from reference TRBV29-1 and TRBJ1-1): SAVISQKPSRDICQRGTSLTIQCQVDSQVTMMFWYRQQPGQSLTLIATANQGSEATYESGFVIDKFPISRPNLTFSTLTVSNMSPEDSSIYLCSNGSPTGTMNTEAFFGQGTRLTVV.

This rearrangement joins TRBV6-5 to TRBJ1-1; D is unclear. From germline, CDR1 is MNHEY and CDR2 SVGAGI. Trimming left V 5 bases short and J 1 base short, with 11 bases between. CDR3 length equals 14 residues. CDR3 nucleotides: TGTGCCAGCAGTAGCTCGCGCACGAACACTGAAGCTTTCTTT. This gives the protein CASSSSRTNTEAFF.

This clonotype occurred many times. The chain links TRBV28 to TRBJ1-5; the match to TRBD1 covers 8 bases. V shed 5 bases and J 6 bases; nucleotides not matched to a gene: 9. Per the germline V gene, CDR1 is MDHEN and CDR2 is SYDVKM. The length of the CDR3 is 15 residues. The CDR3 protein is CASSENRGFSQPQHF. Written as DNA, the CDR3 is TGTGCCAGCAGTGAAAACAGGGGGTTTAGTCAGCCCCAGCATTTT.